This TCR beta chain was sequenced in a study of blood T cell repertoires in COVID-19. This table comes from immunoSEQ multiplex PCR, and its TCRdb copy is limited to in-frame clones, with some not included. The profile shows approximately 200,000 clones, about 81% of them singletons. V lost 5 bases, J lost 8 bases, and 12 bases lay in between. CDR3 length: 12 amino acids. Per germline, CDR1 SGHVS and CDR2 FNYEAQ. Sequenced input: peripheral blood. The sequence derives from a woman over 75 with COVID-19, enrolled during active disease. The V call is TRBV7-6, the J call TRBJ1-1; D remains unclear. The CDR3 loop reads CASSPDFLEAFF. CDR3 bases: TGTGCCAGCAGCCCCGACTTTTTAGAAGCTTTCTTT. The full variable domain, with the rest looked up from reference TRBV7-6 and TRBJ1-1, is GAGVSQSPRYKVTKRGQDVALRCDPISGHVSLYWYRQALGQGPEFLTYFNYEAQQDKSGLPNDRFSAERPEGSISTLTIQRTEQRDSAMYRCASSPDFLEAFFGQGTRLTVV.